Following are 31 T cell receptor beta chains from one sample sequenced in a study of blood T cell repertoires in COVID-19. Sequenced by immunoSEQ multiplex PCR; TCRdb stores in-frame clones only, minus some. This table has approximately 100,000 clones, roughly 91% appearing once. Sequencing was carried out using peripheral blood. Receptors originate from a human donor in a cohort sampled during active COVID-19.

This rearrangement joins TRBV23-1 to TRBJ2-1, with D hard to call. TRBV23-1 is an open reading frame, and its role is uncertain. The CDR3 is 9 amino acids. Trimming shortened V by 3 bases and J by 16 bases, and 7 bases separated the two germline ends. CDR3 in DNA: TGCGCCAGCAGTCAGCCCGGTTTCTTC. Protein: CASSQPGFF.

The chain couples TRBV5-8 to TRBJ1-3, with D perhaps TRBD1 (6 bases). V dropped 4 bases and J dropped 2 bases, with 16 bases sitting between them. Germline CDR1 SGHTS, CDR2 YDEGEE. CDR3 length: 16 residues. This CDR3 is CASSKWTAFTGNTIYF. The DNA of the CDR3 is TGTGCCAGCAGCAAATGGACAGCTTTCACTGGAAACACCATATATTTT.

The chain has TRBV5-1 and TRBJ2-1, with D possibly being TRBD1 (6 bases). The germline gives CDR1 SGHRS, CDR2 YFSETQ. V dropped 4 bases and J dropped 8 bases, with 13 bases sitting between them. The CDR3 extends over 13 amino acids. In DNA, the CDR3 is TGCGCCAGCAGCAGTCTACAGGGCCATGAGCAGTTCTTC. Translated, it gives CASSSLQGHEQFF.

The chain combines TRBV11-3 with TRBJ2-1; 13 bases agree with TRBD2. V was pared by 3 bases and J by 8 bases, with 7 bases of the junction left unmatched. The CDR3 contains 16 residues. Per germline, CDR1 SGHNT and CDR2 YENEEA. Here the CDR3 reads CASSLGTSGAIYEQFF. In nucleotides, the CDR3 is TGTGCCAGCAGCTTGGGGACTAGCGGGGCTATCTATGAGCAGTTCTTC. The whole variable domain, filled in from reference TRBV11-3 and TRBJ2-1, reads EAGVVQSPRYKIIEKKQPVAFWCNPISGHNTLYWYLQNLGQGPELLIRYENEEAVDDSQLPKDRFSAERLKGVDSTLKIQPAELGDSAVYLCASSLGTSGAIYEQFFGPGTRLTVL.

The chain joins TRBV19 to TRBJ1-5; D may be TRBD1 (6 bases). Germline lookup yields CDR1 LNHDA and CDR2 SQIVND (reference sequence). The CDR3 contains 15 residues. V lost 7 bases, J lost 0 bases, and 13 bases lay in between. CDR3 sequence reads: CASMDSRYSNQPQHF. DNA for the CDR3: TGTGCCAGTATGGACAGCCGTTATAGCAATCAGCCCCAGCATTTT. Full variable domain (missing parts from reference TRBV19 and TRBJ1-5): DGGITQSPKYLFRKEGQNVTLSCEQNLNHDAMYWYRQDPGQGLRLIYYSQIVNDFQKGDIAEGYSVSREKKESFPLTVTSAQKNPTAFYLCASMDSRYSNQPQHFGDGTRLSIL.

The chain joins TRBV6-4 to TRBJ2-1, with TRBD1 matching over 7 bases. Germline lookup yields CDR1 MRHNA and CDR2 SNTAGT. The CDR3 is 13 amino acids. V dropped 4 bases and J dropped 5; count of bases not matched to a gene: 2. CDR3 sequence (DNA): TGTGCCAGCAGTGTGACAGGGAACAATGAGCAGTTCTTC. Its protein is CASSVTGNNEQFF.

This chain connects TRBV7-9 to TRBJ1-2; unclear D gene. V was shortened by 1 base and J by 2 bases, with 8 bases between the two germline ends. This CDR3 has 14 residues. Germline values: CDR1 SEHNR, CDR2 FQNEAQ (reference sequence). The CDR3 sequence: CASSLEGGNYGYTF. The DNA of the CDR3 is TGTGCCAGCAGCTTAGAGGGAGGAAACTATGGCTACACCTTC.

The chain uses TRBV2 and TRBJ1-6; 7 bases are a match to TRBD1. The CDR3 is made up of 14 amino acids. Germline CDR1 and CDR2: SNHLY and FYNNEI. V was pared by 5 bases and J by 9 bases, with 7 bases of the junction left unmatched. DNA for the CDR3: TGTGCCAGCAGTTATGACAGGGCGGTTTCACCCCTCCACTTT. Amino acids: CASSYDRAVSPLHF. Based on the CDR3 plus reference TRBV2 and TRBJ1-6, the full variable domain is EPEVTQTPSHQVTQMGQEVILRCVPISNHLYFYWYRQILGQKVEFLVSFYNNEISEKSEIFDDQFSVERPDGSNFTLKIRSTKLEDSAMYFCASSYDRAVSPLHFGNGTRLTVT.

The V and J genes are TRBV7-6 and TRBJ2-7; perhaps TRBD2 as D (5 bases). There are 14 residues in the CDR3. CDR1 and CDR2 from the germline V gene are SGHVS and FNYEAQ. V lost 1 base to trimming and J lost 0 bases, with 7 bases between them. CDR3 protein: CASSLGGPSYEQYF. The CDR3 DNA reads TGTGCCAGCAGCTTAGGCGGGCCCTCCTACGAGCAGTACTTC. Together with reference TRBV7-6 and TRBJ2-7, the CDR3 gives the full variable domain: GAGVSQSPRYKVTKRGQDVALRCDPISGHVSLYWYRQALGQGPEFLTYFNYEAQQDKSGLPNDRFSAERPEGSISTLTIQRTEQRDSAMYRCASSLGGPSYEQYFGPGTRLTVT.

The CDR3 DNA sequence: TGTGCCAGCAGTTTGGTGGGGCAGGGACTTTATAGCAATCAGCCCCAGCATTTT. It is translated as CASSLVGQGLYSNQPQHF. The chain uses TRBV28 and TRBJ1-5, with D tentatively TRBD1 (5 bases). This CDR3 is built from 18 residues. Trimming removed 3 bases at V and 0 bases at J, with 18 bases between. CDR1 is MDHEN and CDR2 is SYDVKM in the germline V gene.

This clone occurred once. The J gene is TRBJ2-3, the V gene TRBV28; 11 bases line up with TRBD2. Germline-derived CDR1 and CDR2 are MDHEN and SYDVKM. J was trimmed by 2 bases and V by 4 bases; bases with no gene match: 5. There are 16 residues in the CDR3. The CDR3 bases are TGTGCCAGCAGTTCCCCTAGCGGGAGGACCACAGATACGCAGTATTTT. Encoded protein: CASSSPSGRTTDTQYF. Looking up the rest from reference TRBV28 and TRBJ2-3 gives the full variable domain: DVKVTQSSRYLVKRTGEKVFLECVQDMDHENMFWYRQDPGLGLRLIYFSYDVKMKEKGDIPEGYSVSREKKERFSLILESASTNQTSMYLCASSSPSGRTTDTQYFGPGTRLTVL.

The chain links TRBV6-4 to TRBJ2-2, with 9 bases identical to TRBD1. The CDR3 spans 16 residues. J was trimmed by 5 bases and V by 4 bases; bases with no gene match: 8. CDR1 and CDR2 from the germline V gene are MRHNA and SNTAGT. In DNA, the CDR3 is TGTGCCAGCAGTGTTTCTGGGACAGGGCTAACCGGGGAGCTGTTTTTT. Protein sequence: CASSVSGTGLTGELFF.

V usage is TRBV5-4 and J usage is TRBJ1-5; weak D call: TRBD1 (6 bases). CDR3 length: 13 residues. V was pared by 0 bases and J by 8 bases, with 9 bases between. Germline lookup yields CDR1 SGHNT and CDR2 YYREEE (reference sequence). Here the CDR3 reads CASSLDRVKPQHF. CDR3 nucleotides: TGTGCCAGCAGCTTGGACAGGGTGAAGCCCCAGCATTTT.

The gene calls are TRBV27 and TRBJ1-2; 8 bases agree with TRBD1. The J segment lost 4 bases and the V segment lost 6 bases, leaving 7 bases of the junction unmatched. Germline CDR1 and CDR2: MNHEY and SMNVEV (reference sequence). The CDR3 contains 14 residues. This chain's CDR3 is CASREQGVVYGYTF. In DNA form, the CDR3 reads TGTGCCAGCAGGGAACAGGGGGTGGTCTATGGCTACACCTTC.

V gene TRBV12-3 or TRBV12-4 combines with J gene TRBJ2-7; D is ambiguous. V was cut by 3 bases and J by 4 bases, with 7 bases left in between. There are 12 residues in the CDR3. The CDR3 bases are TGTGCCAGCAGTTTCTATGAGTACGAGCAGTACTTC. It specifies CASSFYEYEQYF.

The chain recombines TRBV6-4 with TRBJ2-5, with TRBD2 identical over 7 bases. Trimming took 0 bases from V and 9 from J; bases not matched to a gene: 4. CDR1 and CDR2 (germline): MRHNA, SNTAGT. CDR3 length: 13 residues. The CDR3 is CASSDSSGTAQYF. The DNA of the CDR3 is TGTGCCAGCAGTGACTCGAGCGGGACGGCCCAGTACTTC.

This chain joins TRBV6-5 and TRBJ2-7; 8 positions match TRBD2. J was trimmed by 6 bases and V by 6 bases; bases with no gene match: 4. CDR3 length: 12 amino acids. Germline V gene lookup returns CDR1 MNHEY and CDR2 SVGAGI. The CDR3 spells CASRMAGGEQYF. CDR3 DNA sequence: TGTGCCAGCAGGATGGCGGGAGGCGAGCAGTACTTC.

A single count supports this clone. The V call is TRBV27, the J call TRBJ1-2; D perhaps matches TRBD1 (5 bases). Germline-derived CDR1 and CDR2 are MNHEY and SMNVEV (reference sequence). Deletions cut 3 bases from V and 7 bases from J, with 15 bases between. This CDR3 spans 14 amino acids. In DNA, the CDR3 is TGTGCCAGCAGTTTTGGAGGGGTTAGTAGTGGCTACACCTTC. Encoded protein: CASSFGGVSSGYTF.

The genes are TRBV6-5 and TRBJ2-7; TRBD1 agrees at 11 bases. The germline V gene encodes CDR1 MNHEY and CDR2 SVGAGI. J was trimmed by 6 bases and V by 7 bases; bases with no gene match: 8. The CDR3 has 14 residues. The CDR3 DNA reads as TGTGCCAGCACCGAAGTCGGGACAGGGGGCGAGCAGTACTTC. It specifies CASTEVGTGGEQYF.

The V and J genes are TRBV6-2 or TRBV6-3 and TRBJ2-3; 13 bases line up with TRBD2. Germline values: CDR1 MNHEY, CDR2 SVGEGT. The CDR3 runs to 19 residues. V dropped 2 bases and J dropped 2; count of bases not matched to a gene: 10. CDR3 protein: CASSYDPRTSGGYTDTQYF. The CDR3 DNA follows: TGTGCCAGCAGTTACGACCCTCGGACTAGCGGGGGTTACACAGATACGCAGTATTTT.

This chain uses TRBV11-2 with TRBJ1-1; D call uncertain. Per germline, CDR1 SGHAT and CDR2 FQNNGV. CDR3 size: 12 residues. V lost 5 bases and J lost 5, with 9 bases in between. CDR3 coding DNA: TGTGCCAGCAGCAATCGGAGGACTGAAGCTTTCTTT. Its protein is CASSNRRTEAFF.

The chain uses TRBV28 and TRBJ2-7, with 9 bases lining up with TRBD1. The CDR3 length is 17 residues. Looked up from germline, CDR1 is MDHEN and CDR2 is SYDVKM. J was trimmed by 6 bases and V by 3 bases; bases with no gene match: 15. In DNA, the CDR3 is TGTGCCAGCAGTTTTCTCAGCAGGGGGACAGGGAACATCGAGCAGTACTTC. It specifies CASSFLSRGTGNIEQYF.

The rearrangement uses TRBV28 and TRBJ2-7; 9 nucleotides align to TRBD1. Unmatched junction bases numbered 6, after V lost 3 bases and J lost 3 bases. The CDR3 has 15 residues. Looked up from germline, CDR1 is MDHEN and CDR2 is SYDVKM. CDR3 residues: CASSLSGQGLYEQYF. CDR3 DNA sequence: TGTGCCAGCAGTTTGTCGGGACAGGGTCTCTACGAGCAGTACTTC.

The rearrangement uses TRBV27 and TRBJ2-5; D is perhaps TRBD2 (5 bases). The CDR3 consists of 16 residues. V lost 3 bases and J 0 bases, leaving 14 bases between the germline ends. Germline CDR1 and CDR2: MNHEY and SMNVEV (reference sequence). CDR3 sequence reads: CASSFLSSRYQETQYF. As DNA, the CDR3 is TGTGCCAGCAGTTTCCTCTCTAGCAGATACCAAGAGACCCAGTACTTC.

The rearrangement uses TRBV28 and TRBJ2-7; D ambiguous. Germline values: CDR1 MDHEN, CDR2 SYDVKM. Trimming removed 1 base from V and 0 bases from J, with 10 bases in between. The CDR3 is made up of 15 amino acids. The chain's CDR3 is CASSLFQESSYEQYF. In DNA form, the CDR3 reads TGTGCCAGCAGTTTATTTCAGGAAAGCTCCTACGAGCAGTACTTC.

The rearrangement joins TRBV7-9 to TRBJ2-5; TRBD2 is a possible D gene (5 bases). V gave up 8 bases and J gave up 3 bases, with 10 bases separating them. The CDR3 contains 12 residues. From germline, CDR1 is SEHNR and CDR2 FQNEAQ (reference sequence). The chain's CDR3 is CASQVAKETQYF. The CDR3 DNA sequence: TGTGCCAGCCAGGTAGCGAAAGAGACCCAGTACTTC.

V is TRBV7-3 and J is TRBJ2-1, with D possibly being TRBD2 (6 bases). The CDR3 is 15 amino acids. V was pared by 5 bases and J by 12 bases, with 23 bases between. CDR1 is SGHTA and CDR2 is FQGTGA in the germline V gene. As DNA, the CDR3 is TGTGCCAGCAGCATGGGACTGACGGATTACATTGGGCAGTTCTTC. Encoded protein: CASSMGLTDYIGQFF.

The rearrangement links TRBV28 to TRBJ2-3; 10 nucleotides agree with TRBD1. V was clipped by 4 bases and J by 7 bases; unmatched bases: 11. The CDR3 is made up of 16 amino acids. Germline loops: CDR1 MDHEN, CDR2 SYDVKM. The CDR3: CASSYTGTGVSNTQYF. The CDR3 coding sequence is TGTGCCAGCAGTTATACCGGGACAGGGGTATCGAATACGCAGTATTTT.

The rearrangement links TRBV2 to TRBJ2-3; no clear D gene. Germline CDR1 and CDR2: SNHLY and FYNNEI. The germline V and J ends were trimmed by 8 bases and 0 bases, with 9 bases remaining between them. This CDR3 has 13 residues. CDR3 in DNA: TGTGCCAGCTATTACTCTAGCACAGATACGCAGTATTTT. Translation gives CASYYSSTDTQYF.

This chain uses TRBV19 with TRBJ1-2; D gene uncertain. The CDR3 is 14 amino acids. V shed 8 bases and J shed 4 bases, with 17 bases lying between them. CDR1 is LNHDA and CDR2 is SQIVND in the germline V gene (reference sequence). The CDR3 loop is CASFEEGGGYGYTF. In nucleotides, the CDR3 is TGTGCCAGTTTCGAGGAAGGAGGCGGCTATGGCTACACCTTC.

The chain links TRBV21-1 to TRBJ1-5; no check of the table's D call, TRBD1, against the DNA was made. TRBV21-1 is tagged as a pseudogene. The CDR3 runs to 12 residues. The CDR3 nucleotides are TGTGCCAGCAAAAGGGGGAAGCAGCCCCAGCATTTT. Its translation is CASKRGKQPQHF.